The 31 T cell receptor beta chains in this list originate from one sample, sequenced in a study of blood T cells in healthy people across ages. The authors ran a second PCR of about 6 to 11 cycles using a sample-barcoded 5' primer and a J-beta primer mix. TCRdb independently ran MiXCR on the 5' RACE reads; one entry per CDR3 protein. The data hold approximately 850,000 distinct CDR3 sequences, with under 55% observed a single time. Material for sequencing was blood. The receptors come from a man between 60 and 75 years old in good health.

V is TRBV3-1 and J is TRBJ2-1; possibly TRBD1 or TRBD2 for D (6 bases each). Germline CDR1 is LGHDT and CDR2 is YNNKEL (reference sequence). This CDR3 is 14 amino acids long. V lost 5 bases to trimming and J lost 8 bases, with 16 bases between them. In DNA, the CDR3 is TGTGCCAGCAGCAAGGCCAAAAGGGGGGATGAGCAGTTCTTC. This encodes CASSKAKRGDEQFF.

This clonotype was observed a handful of times. The chain links TRBV27 to TRBJ1-2; D gene uncertain. V shed 6 bases and J shed 0 bases, with 17 bases lying between them. This CDR3 region has 16 residues. Per the germline V gene, CDR1 is MNHEY and CDR2 is SMNVEV (reference sequence). This CDR3 is CASSLAGRPANYGYTF. As DNA, the CDR3 is TGTGCCAGCAGCCTTGCCGGACGCCCAGCTAACTATGGCTACACCTTC.

The rearrangement links TRBV12-3 or TRBV12-4 to TRBJ2-5; D is unclear. The CDR3 is 14 amino acids. V dropped 1 base and J dropped 5 bases, with 11 bases sitting between them. CDR3 region: CASSLDRQGETQYF. DNA for the CDR3: TGTGCCAGCAGTTTAGACCGACAAGGGGAGACCCAGTACTTC.

This clonotype has more than one count but fewer than ten. The chain couples TRBV6-1 to TRBJ2-7; D is uncertain. Trimming shortened V by 3 bases and J by 0 bases, and 12 bases separated the two germline ends. The CDR3 totals 15 residues. Germline V lookup: CDR1 MNHNS, CDR2 SASEGT. The CDR3 bases are TGTGCCAGCAGTGAGGCAGGCCATAGCTCCTACGAGCAGTACTTC. Its translation: CASSEAGHSSYEQYF.

This clonotype was detected a few times. The chain joins TRBV7-9 to TRBJ2-7, with D perhaps matching TRBD1 or TRBD2 (6 bases each). With 5 bases removed from V and 2 bases from J, the gap between germline ends came to 13 bases. Germline-derived CDR1 and CDR2 are SEHNR and FQNEAQ (reference sequence). The CDR3 is 14 amino acids. CDR3: CASSPGGRPYEQYF. CDR3 bases: TGTGCCAGCAGCCCCGGGGGCCGTCCCTACGAGCAGTACTTC.

This clonotype was detected a few times. J is TRBJ2-5 and V is TRBV30, with D unclear. The V gene lost 5 bases and the J gene lost 4 bases, with 5 bases spanning the gap. Germline V gene sequence: CDR1 GTSNPN, CDR2 SVGIG (reference sequence). The CDR3 is made up of 10 amino acids. CDR3 nucleotide sequence: TGTGCCTGGGGGGTAGAGACCCAGTACTTC. Its translation is CAWGVETQYF.

V and J are TRBV12-5 and TRBJ1-1; 8 bases match TRBD1. Germline V CDR1 and CDR2: LGHNT, FRNRAP. The CDR3 extends over 15 amino acids. Losses at the gene ends were 1 base for V and 4 bases for J; bases not matched to a gene: 5. The CDR3 sequence: CASGLDYRGGTEAFF. CDR3 nucleotide sequence: TGTGCTAGTGGTTTGGATTACAGGGGGGGCACTGAAGCTTTCTTT. The full variable domain, its missing parts supplied by reference TRBV12-5 and TRBJ1-1, is DARVTQTPRHKVTEMGQEVTMRCQPILGHNTVFWYRQTMMQGLELLAYFRNRAPLDDSGMPKDRFSAEMPDATLATLKIQPSEPRDSAVYFCASGLDYRGGTEAFFGQGTRLTVV.

This sequence joins TRBV12-3 or TRBV12-4 and TRBJ1-6, with a weak D call TRBD1 (5 bases). V was cut by 7 bases and J by 0 bases, with 19 bases left in between. This CDR3 has 18 residues. The CDR3 region is CASTGAWDASSYNSPLHF. The DNA for the CDR3 is TGTGCCAGCACCGGGGCGTGGGACGCAAGCTCCTATAATTCACCCCTCCACTTT.

The gene calls are TRBV5-1 and TRBJ1-3; a weak D match, TRBD1 (5 bases). The germline CDR1 and CDR2 sequences are SGHRS and YFSETQ. The length of the CDR3 is 15 residues. The V gene lost 4 bases and the J gene lost 5 bases, with 16 bases spanning the gap. The CDR3 reads CASSVRGEDRNTIYF. For the CDR3, the DNA is TGCGCCAGCAGCGTCCGGGGCGAGGACCGAAACACCATATATTTT.

This chain joins TRBV7-9 and TRBJ2-1; D might be TRBD1 or TRBD2, each matching 5 bases. The V end lost 5 bases, the J end lost 4 bases, and 15 bases lay between the germline ends. Germline loops: CDR1 SEHNR, CDR2 FQNEAQ (reference sequence). CDR3 length equals 15 residues. The CDR3 protein is CASSPTGTLYNEQFF. The CDR3 nucleotides are TGTGCCAGCAGCCCAACCGGGACGCTATACAATGAGCAGTTCTTC.

In its sample, this clonotype was seen a few times. The chain employs TRBV7-9 and TRBJ2-6; 8 nucleotides align to TRBD1. The CDR3 totals 19 residues. The V gene end was trimmed by 0 bases and the J gene end by 0 bases; junction bases not matched to a gene: 7. CDR1 is SEHNR, CDR2 FQNEAQ, per germline (reference sequence). Here the CDR3 reads CASSLASQGALSGANVLTF. The CDR3 DNA follows: TGTGCCAGCAGCTTAGCGAGTCAGGGGGCGCTCTCTGGGGCCAACGTCCTGACTTTC.

At least ten counts were recorded for this clonotype. The chain couples TRBV29-1 to TRBJ2-7; possibly TRBD1 or TRBD2 for D (5 bases each). Trimming cost V 7 bases and J 4 bases, with 11 bases left between them. Germline-derived CDR1 and CDR2 are SQVTM and ANQGSEA. This CDR3 contains 11 residues. CDR3 residues: CSARDGYEQYF. The CDR3 coding sequence is TGCAGCGCCCGGGACGGTTACGAGCAGTACTTC.

The chain uses TRBV27 and TRBJ2-4; 8 nucleotides match TRBD1. The CDR3 is made up of 18 amino acids. Trimming at V came to 0 bases and at J to 9 bases, leaving 16 bases not matched to a gene. The germline CDR1 and CDR2 sequences are MNHEY and SMNVEV (reference sequence). CDR3 residues: CASSLSYTRTGKTGIQYF. As DNA, the CDR3 is TGTGCCAGCAGTTTATCATACACACGGACAGGGAAGACCGGCATTCAGTACTTC.

The V and J genes are TRBV30 and TRBJ1-6, with a tentative D call TRBD1 (5 bases). Trimming removed 3 bases at V and 10 bases at J, with 10 bases between. There are 12 residues in the CDR3. Germline V lookup: CDR1 GTSNPN, CDR2 SVGIG (reference sequence). The CDR3 DNA is TGTGCCTGGAGCAGGGTTCGGTCACCCCTCCACTTT. Translated, it gives CAWSRVRSPLHF.

The genes are TRBV11-2 and TRBJ2-2; D is unresolved. The CDR3 sequence is 14 residues long. CDR1 is SGHAT and CDR2 is FQNNGV in the germline V gene. With 4 bases removed from V and 0 bases from J, the gap between germline ends came to 6 bases. The CDR3 region is CASSSRANTGELFF. The DNA for the CDR3 is TGTGCCAGCAGCTCTCGAGCGAACACCGGGGAGCTGTTTTTT.

The J gene is TRBJ2-1, the V gene TRBV5-1, with D tentatively TRBD2 (5 bases). This CDR3 is 15 amino acids long. Trimming stripped 0 bases from V and 10 bases from J, with 17 bases between. Germline assignment: CDR1 SGHRS and CDR2 YFSETQ. The CDR3 spells CASSLGASQPGEQFF. For the CDR3, the DNA is TGCGCCAGCAGCTTGGGGGCTAGCCAGCCCGGGGAGCAGTTCTTC.

This sequence joins TRBV2 and TRBJ1-1; D not certain. This CDR3 has 14 amino acids. Germline lookup yields CDR1 SNHLY and CDR2 FYNNEI. Trimming took off 8 bases at V and 4 bases at J, with 17 bases between the two ends. Here the CDR3 DNA reads TGTGCCAGCGTCCCGACCACCATCCGCACTGAAGCTTTCTTT. Its translation is CASVPTTIRTEAFF.

This clonotype was found many times. In DNA form, the CDR3 reads TGTGCCAGCAGCTTAGATATGGTAGTCGGCATTCAGTACTTC. Translation gives CASSLDMVVGIQYF. The V gene is TRBV11-2, the J gene TRBJ2-4; D gene ambiguous. The CDR3 has 14 residues. Germline V lookup: CDR1 SGHAT, CDR2 FQNNGV. V was trimmed by 0 bases and J by 9 bases, leaving 12 bases between them. The variable domain in full, with the rest retrieved from reference TRBV11-2 and TRBJ2-4, is EAGVAQSPRYKIIEKRQSVAFWCNPISGHATLYWYQQILGQGPKLLIQFQNNGVVDDSQLPKDRFSAERLKGVDSTLKIQPAKLEDSAVYLCASSLDMVVGIQYFGAGTRLSVL.

CDR3 sequence: CASSPDGASGDTGELFF. CDR3 nucleotide sequence: TGCGCCAGCAGCCCTGACGGGGCTAGCGGGGACACCGGGGAGCTGTTTTTT. The chain links TRBV4-1 to TRBJ2-2; 9 positions match TRBD2. The CDR3 is 17 residues long. Germline V lookup: CDR1 MGHRA, CDR2 YSYEKL. Unmatched junction bases numbered 9, after V lost 4 bases and J lost 3 bases.

Details on this clonotype: One end of the junction fails to match germline, which may point to a read error. The J gene is TRBJ2-1, the V gene TRBV7-2, with D unresolved. This CDR3 spans 16 amino acids. Per germline, CDR1 SGHTA and CDR2 FQGNSA. CDR3 sequence: CASSIRHLSSHNEQFF. The CDR3 DNA sequence: TGTGCCAGCAGCATCCGACACCTTAGCTCCCACAATGAGCAGTTCTTC.

This clonotype was seen repeatedly, ten times or more. The chain uses TRBV12-3 or TRBV12-4 and TRBJ2-1; 11 bases align to TRBD2. V lost 5 bases to trimming and J lost 10 bases; unmatched junction nucleotides: 7. The CDR3 spans 14 residues. The CDR3 is CASSPTSGGGEQFF. In nucleotides, the CDR3 is TGTGCCAGCAGTCCAACTAGCGGGGGTGGCGAGCAGTTCTTC.

The chain employs TRBV6-5 and TRBJ1-2; the D gene is possibly TRBD1 (5 bases). The CDR3 is 16 residues long. Looked up from germline, CDR1 is MNHEY and CDR2 is SVGAGI. The V end lost 0 bases, the J end lost 3 bases, and 14 bases lay between the germline ends. The CDR3 region has the DNA TGTGCCAGCAGTTACTCGGGGGGTGGCCGGGACTATGGCTACACCTTC. It specifies CASSYSGGGRDYGYTF.

The rearrangement joins TRBV29-1 to TRBJ2-7; 10 bases align to TRBD2. Germline CDR1 and CDR2: SQVTM and ANQGSEA. The CDR3 extends over 15 amino acids. With V trimmed by 4 bases and J by 1 base, 7 bases remained unmatched. The CDR3 protein is CSVGPSGGGSYEQYF. The DNA for the CDR3 is TGCAGCGTTGGCCCGAGCGGGGGGGGTTCCTACGAGCAGTACTTC.

This clonotype was seen a few times. This CDR3 is CASSLRGQGTDTQYF. CDR3 nucleotide sequence: TGCGCCAGCAGCTTGCGGGGACAGGGGACAGATACGCAGTATTTT. The chain carries TRBV5-1 and TRBJ2-3; 10 bases agree with TRBD1. Germline CDR1 and CDR2: SGHRS and YFSETQ. The length of the CDR3 is 15 residues. V lost 1 base and J lost 3; bases outside the gene matches: 2.

About this clonotype: The missing conserved phenylalanine or tryptophan at the end of this CDR3 makes a read error likely. This chain connects TRBV7-2 to TRBJ1-4, with unresolved D. V lost 5 bases and J lost 11, with 15 bases in between. CDR1 and CDR2 (germline): SGHTA, FQGNSA. The CDR3 extends over 13 amino acids. The CDR3 loop is CASSPMPSGKLFL. The CDR3 nucleotides read TGTGCCAGCAGCCCCATGCCATCCGGTAAACTGTTTCTT.

This clonotype was counted only a few times. The rearrangement links TRBV5-1 to TRBJ1-6; TRBD1 matches 7 bases. Unmatched junction bases numbered 9, after V lost 5 bases and J lost 7 bases. The CDR3 spans 15 residues. CDR1 SGHRS and CDR2 YFSETQ come from the germline V gene. DNA of the CDR3: TGCGCCAGCAGTTACACCGGGACAGTAAATTCACCCCTCCACTTT. It specifies CASSYTGTVNSPLHF. The full variable domain, its missing parts supplied by reference TRBV5-1 and TRBJ1-6, is KAGVTQTPRYLIKTRGQQVTLSCSPISGHRSVSWYQQTPGQGLQFLFEYFSETQRNKGNFPGRFSGRQFSNSRSEMNVSTLELGDSALYLCASSYTGTVNSPLHFGNGTRLTVT.

The chain recombines TRBV7-6 with TRBJ1-5; D remains unclear. The CDR3 length is 15 residues. CDR1 and CDR2 from the germline V gene are SGHVS and FNYEAQ. Trimming pared 5 bases from V and 6 bases from J, leaving 17 bases between. CDR3 DNA sequence: TGTGCCAGCAGCGAAGGAGCCGGGAGAGGTCAGCCCCAGCATTTT. Translation: CASSEGAGRGQPQHF.

The CDR3, as DNA: TGTGCCAGCAGTAAAAGCGGGGGGGCCCGGAATGAGCAGTTCTTC. Translating it yields CASSKSGGARNEQFF. The chain links TRBV7-9 to TRBJ2-1, with 10 bases fitting TRBD2. CDR1 and CDR2 from the germline V gene are SEHNR and FQNEAQ (reference sequence). The ends lost 6 bases at V and 7 bases at J; junction bases unmatched: 9. CDR3 size: 15 residues. Full variable domain (rest looked up from reference TRBV7-9 and TRBJ2-1): DTGVSQNPRHKITKRGQNVTFRCDPISEHNRLYWYRQTLGQGPEFLTYFQNEAQLEKSRLLSDRFSAERPKGSFSTLEIQRTEQGDSAMYLCASSKSGGARNEQFFGPGTRLTVL.

The chain is built from TRBV20-1 and TRBJ2-1, with D hard to call. Germline-derived CDR1 and CDR2 are DFQATT and SNEGSKA (reference sequence). The CDR3 runs to 14 residues. Deletions cut 5 bases from V and 8 bases from J, with 19 bases between. The chain's CDR3 is CSASDSNRVHEQFF. DNA for the CDR3: TGCAGTGCTTCCGACTCAAATAGGGTCCATGAGCAGTTCTTC.

V and J are TRBV7-2 and TRBJ1-6, with unresolved D. Germline V gene sequence: CDR1 SGHTA, CDR2 FQGNSA. Trimming left V 6 bases short and J 7 bases short, with 10 bases between. The CDR3 is made up of 13 amino acids. CDR3 loop: CASRPTENSPLHF. In nucleotides, the CDR3 is TGTGCCAGCAGACCAACGGAGAATTCACCCCTCCACTTT. The full variable domain, completed using reference TRBV7-2 and TRBJ1-6, is GAGVSQSPSNKVTEKGKDVELRCDPISGHTALYWYRQSLGQGLEFLIYFQGNSAPDKSGLPSDRFSAERTGGSVSTLTIQRTQQEDSAVYLCASRPTENSPLHFGNGTRLTVT.

In its sample, this clonotype was seen a few times. A read error may explain this, as a much larger clone is one base away. The chain joins TRBV27 to TRBJ2-1; D gene ambiguous. This CDR3 contains 16 residues. Germline CDR1 and CDR2: MNHEY and SMNVEV (reference sequence). Trimming shortened V by 4 bases and J by 5 bases, and 18 bases separated the two germline ends. CDR3 loop: CASSSWTGNRDNEQFF. DNA for the CDR3: TGTGCCAGCAGTTCCTGGACGGGCAATAGGGACAATGAGCAGTTCTTC.